Presented here are 10 T cell receptor delta chains from one specimen sequenced in a study of gamma-delta T cells after stem cell transplantation. TCRdb reanalysed the RT-PCR reads via CATT. The table lists about 1,100 delta-chain clones, approximately 8.7% of them singletons. The source material was gamma-delta T cells. The receptors stem from a human donor. It is not recorded whose cells these are; they may come from a transplant donor.

Details on this clone: A much larger clone sits a single nucleotide away, making a read error possible. J is TRDJ1 and V is TRDV1; 12 bases map to TRDD3. Germline values: CDR1 TSWWSYY, CDR2 QGS. The CDR3 has 26 amino acids. V shed 0 bases and J 0 bases; nucleotides not matched to a gene: 29. This chain's CDR3 is CALGELTSYTMYWGIQVGYYTDKLIF. The CDR3 DNA reads TGTGCTCTTGGGGAACTGACTTCCTACACTATGTACTGGGGGATACAAGTCGGATATTACACCGATAAACTCATCTTT.

This clone is judged large. V is TRDV2 and J is TRDJ1; 7 nucleotides align to TRDD3. The germline gives CDR1 GEAIGNYY, CDR2 EKD. The V and J ends lost 0 bases and 0 bases, in that order; junction bases with no gene match: 6. The CDR3 is 16 amino acids. The CDR3 DNA follows: TGTGCCTGTGACACCGTAGGGGGGGATGACACCGATAAACTCATCTTT. This sequence encodes CACDTVGGDDTDKLIF.

V is TRDV2 and J is TRDJ1, with a weak D call TRDD3 (6 bases). The length of the CDR3 is 16 residues. Germline lookup yields CDR1 GEAIGNYY and CDR2 EKD. V lost 0 bases and J lost 6, with 19 bases in between. The DNA of the CDR3 is TGTGCCTGTGACACCGTTGGGGGCTACGTGACCTATAAACTCATCTTT. Its protein product is CACDTVGGYVTYKLIF.

This clone was counted only a few times. This is likely an artifact of a read error, given a far larger clone one base away. The chain carries TRAV29/DV5 and TRDJ1; TRDD3 agrees at 11 bases. Germline V gene lookup returns CDR1 NSMFDY and CDR2 ISSIKDK. The CDR3 contains 20 residues. V lost 1 base, J lost 0 bases, and 17 bases stayed unmatched. CDR3 protein: CAASTRAGGYLPRYTDKLIF. DNA of the CDR3: TGTGCAGCAAGCACGCGGGCTGGGGGATACTTGCCAAGGTACACCGATAAACTCATCTTT.

This clone was detected a few times. The chain joins TRDV2 to TRDJ1, with 10 positions matching TRDD3. The V gene's germline CDR1 is GEAIGNYY and CDR2 EKD. V lost 1 base and J lost 0; bases outside the gene matches: 13. This CDR3 spans 19 amino acids. The CDR3 loop is CACDTSGSGGYLYTDKLIF. The CDR3 DNA is TGTGCCTGTGACACAAGCGGTAGTGGGGGATACTTGTACACCGATAAACTCATCTTT.

This clone was seen a few times. A far larger clone is a single base away, which makes a read error likely. This sample includes further DNA sequences coding for the same CDR3. The rearrangement links TRDV2 to TRDJ1, with TRDD3 matching over 8 bases. This CDR3 region has 19 residues. Germline CDR1 and CDR2: GEAIGNYY and EKD. CDR3 in DNA: TGTGCCTGTGACACTCTACAACTACTGGGGGGCTCGTACACCGATAACCTCATCTTT. Translating it yields CACDTLQLLGGSYTDNLIF.

This clone qualifies as large. The sample contains more than one DNA sequence encoding this CDR3. This rearrangement joins TRDV2 to TRDJ1; 13 bases fit TRDD3. Trimming cost V 4 bases and J 2 bases; bases outside gene matches: 12. Germline V CDR1 and CDR2: GEAIGNYY, EKD. The CDR3 contains 18 residues. The CDR3 DNA reads TGTGCCTGTGATAGCAGTCAAACTGGGGGATACGCTACCGATAAACTCATCTTT. This encodes CACDSSQTGGYATDKLIF.

In regard to this clone: Mismatch with germline at one junction end may stem from a read error. The chain joins TRDV2 to TRDJ1, with 8 bases fitting TRDD3. The CDR3 is 19 residues long. From germline, CDR1 is GEAIGNYY and CDR2 EKD. The CDR3 sequence: CACDPLPILGAMRGDRLIF. CDR3 in DNA: TGTGCCTGTGACCCCCTCCCTATACTGGGGGCCATGAGGGGCGATAGACTCATCTTT.

Of note for this clone: A much larger clone differs from this one at a single base, so this may be a read error. V is TRDV2 and J is TRDJ3; 8 nucleotides align to TRDD3. Germline V gene lookup returns CDR1 GEAIGNYY and CDR2 EKD. CDR3 length: 20 amino acids. The CDR3 DNA is TGTGCCTGTGACCCTTGGGATGCGGGGGATAAAGGTTGGGACACCCGACAGGTGTTTTTC. Amino acids: CACDPWDAGDKGWDTRQVFF.

This clone was observed a handful of times. TCRdb's protein, taken from a much larger clone, differs from this DNA's translation at residue 4, likely owing to a read error; the protein displayed comes from the DNA. Other DNA sequences from this sample encode an identical CDR3 as well. This CDR3 reads CACEILQTGVYAPDKLIF. CDR3 in DNA: TGTGCCTGTGAAATCCTTCAAACTGGGGTATACGCTCCCGATAAACTCATCTTT. This rearrangement joins TRDV2 to TRDJ1, with 7 nucleotides matching TRDD3. This CDR3 contains 18 residues. V lost 4 bases, J lost 3 bases, and 19 bases stayed unmatched. CDR1 is GEAIGNYY and CDR2 is EKD in the germline V gene.